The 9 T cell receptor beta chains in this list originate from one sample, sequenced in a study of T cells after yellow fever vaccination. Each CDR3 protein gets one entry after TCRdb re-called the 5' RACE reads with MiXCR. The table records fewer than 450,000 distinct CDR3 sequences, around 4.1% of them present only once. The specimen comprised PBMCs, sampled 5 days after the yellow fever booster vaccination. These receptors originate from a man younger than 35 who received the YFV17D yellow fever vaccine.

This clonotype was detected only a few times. The DNA for the CDR3 is TGTGCCAGCAGCTTTTCAATAGGCGCGGGGAACACTGAAGCTTTCTTT. Translation gives CASSFSIGAGNTEAFF. The V gene is TRBV7-2, the J gene TRBJ1-1; the D is unclear. Germline V gene data show CDR1 as SGHTA and CDR2 as FQGNSA. The CDR3 consists of 16 residues. The V end lost 3 bases, the J end lost 1 base, and 15 bases lay between the germline ends.

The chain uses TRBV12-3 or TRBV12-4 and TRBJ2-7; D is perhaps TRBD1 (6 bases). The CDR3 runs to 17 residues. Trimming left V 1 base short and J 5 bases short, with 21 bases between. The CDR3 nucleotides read TGTGCCAGCAGTTTAGATGAGGGGGTGATGTGGGTGGACGAGCAGTACTTC. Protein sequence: CASSLDEGVMWVDEQYF.

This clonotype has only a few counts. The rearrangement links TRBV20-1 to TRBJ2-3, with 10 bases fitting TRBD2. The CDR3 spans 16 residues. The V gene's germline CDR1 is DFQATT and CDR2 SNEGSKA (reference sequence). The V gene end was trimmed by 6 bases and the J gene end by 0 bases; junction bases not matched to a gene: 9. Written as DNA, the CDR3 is TGCAGTGCCACGTCCTCTAGCGGGGGAAGCACAGATACGCAGTATTTT. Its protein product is CSATSSSGGSTDTQYF.

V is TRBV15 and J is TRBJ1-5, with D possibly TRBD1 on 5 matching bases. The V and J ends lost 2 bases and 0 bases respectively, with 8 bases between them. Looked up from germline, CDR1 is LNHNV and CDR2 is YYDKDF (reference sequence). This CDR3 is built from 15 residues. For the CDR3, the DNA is TGTGCCACCAGCAGAACGAGGGGTAGCAATCAGCCCCAGCATTTT. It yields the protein CATSRTRGSNQPQHF.

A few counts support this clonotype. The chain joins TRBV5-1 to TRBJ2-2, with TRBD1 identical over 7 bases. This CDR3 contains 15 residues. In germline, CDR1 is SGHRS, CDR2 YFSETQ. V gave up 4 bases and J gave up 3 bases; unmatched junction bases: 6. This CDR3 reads CASSRGTDYTGELFF. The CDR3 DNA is TGCGCCAGCAGCAGGGGGACAGATTACACCGGGGAGCTGTTTTTT.

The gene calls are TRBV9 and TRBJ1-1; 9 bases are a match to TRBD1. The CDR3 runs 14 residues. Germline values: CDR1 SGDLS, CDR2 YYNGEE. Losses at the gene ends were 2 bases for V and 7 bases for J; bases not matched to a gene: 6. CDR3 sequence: CASSVEQGANEAFF. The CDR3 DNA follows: TGTGCCAGCAGCGTCGAACAGGGGGCGAATGAAGCTTTCTTT.

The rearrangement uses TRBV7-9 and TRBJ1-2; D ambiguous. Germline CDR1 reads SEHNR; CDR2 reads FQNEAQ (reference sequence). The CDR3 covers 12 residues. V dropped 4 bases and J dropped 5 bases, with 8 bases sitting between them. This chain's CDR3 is CASSSDGYGYTF. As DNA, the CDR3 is TGTGCCAGCAGCTCGGACGGTTATGGCTACACCTTC.

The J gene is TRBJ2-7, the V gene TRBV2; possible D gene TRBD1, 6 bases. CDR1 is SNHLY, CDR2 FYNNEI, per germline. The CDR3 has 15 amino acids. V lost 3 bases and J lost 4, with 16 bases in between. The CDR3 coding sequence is TGTGCCAGCAGTGATTTGGGGGCGAATCTTTACGAGCAGTACGTC. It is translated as CASSDLGANLYEQYV.

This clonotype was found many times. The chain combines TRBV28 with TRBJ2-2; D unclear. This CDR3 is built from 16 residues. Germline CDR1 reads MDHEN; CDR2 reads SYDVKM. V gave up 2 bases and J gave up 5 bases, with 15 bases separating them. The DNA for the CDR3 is TGTGCCAGCAGTTTAGAGGTGGGATCAAGGACCGGGGAGCTGTTTTTT. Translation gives CASSLEVGSRTGELFF. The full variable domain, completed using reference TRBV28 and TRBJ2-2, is DVKVTQSSRYLVKRTGEKVFLECVQDMDHENMFWYRQDPGLGLRLIYFSYDVKMKEKGDIPEGYSVSREKKERFSLILESASTNQTSMYLCASSLEVGSRTGELFFGEGSRLTVL.